This TCR beta chain derives from a study of cytomegalovirus exposure and HLA in healthy donors. With 60 Vbeta and 13 Jbeta primers, the PCR was carried out. Profiling relied on immunoSEQ multiplex PCR, and the TCRdb table lists in-frame clones only, not all of them. The table shows around 190,000 clones, with around four fifths occurring only once. Germline values: CDR1 SQVTM, CDR2 ANQGSEA. V was pared by 2 bases and J by 5 bases, with 10 bases of the junction left unmatched. There are 16 residues in the CDR3. General study points: Most TCR beta V segments were productive about 87% or about 30% of the time in an earlier analysis.

Points on this clone: Its target is unknown.

The TCR sequence derives from a man aged 40-55 years in good health and CMV-seropositive. The chain employs TRBV29-1 and TRBJ2-3, with TRBD2 identical over 10 bases. Material for sequencing was PBMCs. As DNA, the CDR3 is TGCAGCGTTGAAACTAGCGGGATCGGGGGTAAAGATACGCAGTATTTT. This encodes CSVETSGIGGKDTQYF.